The present TCR beta chain was sequenced within a study of CD8+ T cells in alopecia areata. Looking at the study overall: The protocol delivered tofacitinib for 6 to 18 months, then withdrew it for 6 months. Study-level points and caveats: Scalp samples also yield sequences of resident alphabeta T cells from normal skin. Scalp clonality and expanded CD8+ clones among the top 100 were significantly decreased by tofacitinib.

From germline, CDR1 is ENHRY and CDR2 SYGVKD. The ends were cut back, 6 bases at V and 0 bases at J, with 11 bases in the middle. The CDR3 sequence is 15 residues long. This clone was recorded once. Its antigen is not identified. RNA was isolated and reverse transcribed to cDNA, the sequencing template. Assay used: immunoSEQ multiplex PCR; TCRdb lists only in-frame clones, some missing. The sample has about 110,000 clones; over 80% are singletons. As to treatment: oral pan-JAK inhibitor, 5-10 mg twice daily. Researchers took lesional scalp punch biopsies and peripheral blood from people who were alopecia areata patients.

The origin of this receptor is a human donor with alopecia areata. The sample in question was CD8+ T cells sorted from blood, obtained at week 24, from a patient treated with tofacitinib. The V and J genes are TRBV10-3 and TRBJ2-2, with a tentative D call TRBD1 (5 bases). DNA of the CDR3: TGTGCCATCAGGGAACAGGATTCGAACACCGGGGAGCTGTTTTTT. Residues: CAIREQDSNTGELFF.